This T cell receptor beta chain was recovered during a study of technical replicates of blood from a handful of donors. Sequenced by immunoSEQ multiplex PCR; TCRdb stores in-frame clones only, minus some. Altogether 55,000 to 80,000 clones are present, nearly 98% being singletons, with the ten largest covering roughly 0.19%. Germline V gives CDR1 MDHEN, CDR2 SYDVKM. Trimming left V 5 bases short and J 7 bases short, with 9 bases between. The CDR3 covers 12 residues. The chain has TRBV28 and TRBJ1-5; D possibly corresponds to TRBD1 (6 bases). This TCR derives from a human donor in good health. The sequenced material came from T cells isolated from PBMCs. DNA for the CDR3: TGTGCCAGCAGTATAGGACAGCAGCCCCAGCATTTT. It specifies CASSIGQQPQHF. The complete variable domain, with remaining parts taken from reference TRBV28 and TRBJ1-5, reads DVKVTQSSRYLVKRTGEKVFLECVQDMDHENMFWYRQDPGLGLRLIYFSYDVKMKEKGDIPEGYSVSREKKERFSLILESASTNQTSMYLCASSIGQQPQHFGDGTRLSIL.